Presented here are 15 T cell receptor beta chains from one specimen sequenced in a study of blood T cells in healthy people across ages (dated by TCRdb to the mid-2010s). Libraries were made using 5' RACE. The run used an Illumina HiSeq 2500. The second PCR ran for roughly 7 to 12 cycles and used a J-beta primer mix along with a sample-barcoded 5' primer. The public reads were run again by TCRdb, first through fastp at Q25 and then through MiXCR, and only productive beta chains were kept. Merged by CDR3 protein, the rows form single entries marked with the most common genes and DNA. The sample table shows about 830,000 distinct CDR3 sequences, and roughly 64% are seen once. About 20% of the sample goes to the ten largest clones. Material: blood. These receptors were collected from a man between 25 and 39 years old in good health.

This chain links TRBV20-1 with TRBJ1-5; tentative D call: TRBD1 (6 bases). Deletions cut 0 bases from V and 10 bases from J, with 19 bases between. This CDR3 is built from 15 residues. Germline V CDR1 and CDR2: DFQATT, SNEGSKA (reference sequence). This CDR3 reads CSARDSTGFGQPQHF. The CDR3, as DNA: TGCAGTGCTAGAGATAGCACAGGGTTTGGTCAACCCCAGCATTTT.

The rearrangement uses TRBV30 and TRBJ2-2; 9 nucleotides agree with TRBD1. In germline, CDR1 is GTSNPN, CDR2 SVGIG (reference sequence). The CDR3 runs to 14 residues. J was trimmed by 4 bases and V by 6 bases; bases with no gene match: 6. The DNA of the CDR3 is TGTGCCTGCGGGACAGGGTTGAGCACCGGGGAGCTGTTTTTT. Translation: CACGTGLSTGELFF.

This chain links TRBV4-3 with TRBJ2-7, with D possibly matching TRBD2 (6 bases). CDR3 length: 16 amino acids. Trimming took off 4 bases at V and 2 bases at J, with 18 bases between the two ends. Per the germline V gene, CDR1 is LGHNA and CDR2 is YSLEER. CDR3 loop: CASSLTTGRETYEQYF. The DNA for the CDR3 is TGCGCCAGCAGCCTCACAACCGGGCGGGAAACCTACGAGCAGTACTTC.

V and J are TRBV15 and TRBJ1-6; the D gene is possibly TRBD1 (6 bases). V lost 2 bases and J 12 bases, leaving 17 bases between the germline ends. Germline V gives CDR1 LNHNV, CDR2 YYDKDF (reference sequence). The CDR3 runs to 15 residues. CDR3 sequence reads: CATSRKGQGGGPLHF. The CDR3 DNA reads as TGTGCCACCAGCAGAAAGGGACAAGGGGGAGGACCCCTCCACTTT.

This clonotype turned up a few times. CDR3 in amino acids: CSVELSSYGYTF. The CDR3 DNA sequence: TGCAGCGTTGAACTGTCTAGCTATGGCTACACCTTC. V usage is TRBV29-1 and J usage is TRBJ1-2; D unclear. This CDR3 contains 12 residues. The germline V gene encodes CDR1 SQVTM and CDR2 ANQGSEA. The V end was cut by 2 bases, the J end by 4 bases, with 8 bases between.

This clonotype has only one observation. J is TRBJ1-1 and V is TRBV20-1; D gene uncertain. The germline V and J ends were trimmed by 2 bases and 4 bases, with 20 bases remaining between them. The CDR3 consists of 16 residues. The V gene's germline CDR1 is DFQATT and CDR2 SNEGSKA (reference sequence). DNA of the CDR3: TGCAGTGCTAGATCCCCGGTTGGGCCCGGCGGCACTGAAGCTTTCTTT. Translating it yields CSARSPVGPGGTEAFF.

The chain links TRBV15 to TRBJ1-6; D might be TRBD1 (5 bases). The CDR3 sequence is 15 residues long. CDR1 and CDR2 (germline): LNHNV, YYDKDF (reference sequence). Trimming stripped 5 bases from V and 6 bases from J, with 14 bases between. Written as DNA, the CDR3 is TGTGCCACCAGCCCCGACAGAACTCTTAATTCACCCCTCCACTTT. It specifies CATSPDRTLNSPLHF.

This chain links TRBV20-1 with TRBJ2-7, with D uncertain. The CDR3 runs to 11 residues. V was cut by 3 bases and J by 3 bases, with 6 bases left in between. Per germline, CDR1 DFQATT and CDR2 SNEGSKA (reference sequence). The CDR3 protein is CSASERYEQYF. The DNA for the CDR3 is TGCAGTGCTAGTGAACGCTACGAGCAGTACTTC.

The rearrangement links TRBV4-3 to TRBJ2-7; D remains unclear. The V and J ends lost 0 bases and 5 bases respectively, with 14 bases between them. The CDR3 consists of 15 residues. Germline CDR1 and CDR2: LGHNA and YSLEER. The CDR3 nucleotides read TGCGCCAGCAGCCAAGATCGGCCCTTGGCCCACGAGCAGTACTTC. This sequence encodes CASSQDRPLAHEQYF.

The chain combines TRBV5-1 with TRBJ2-5; TRBD2 might be the D (6 bases). V lost 7 bases to trimming and J lost 0 bases, with 16 bases between them. The CDR3 runs to 15 residues. Germline assignment: CDR1 SGHRS and CDR2 YFSETQ. CDR3 coding DNA: TGCGCCAGCGCCCGGCAGGGCGGGAACCAAGAGACCCAGTACTTC. It codes for CASARQGGNQETQYF.

The chain employs TRBV4-1 and TRBJ2-7; D is ambiguous. This CDR3 contains 13 residues. Per germline, CDR1 MGHRA and CDR2 YSYEKL. Trimming cost V 0 bases and J 3 bases, with 6 bases left between them. The CDR3, as DNA: TGCGCCAGCAGCCAAGATGGCCACTACGAGCAGTACTTC. Encoded protein: CASSQDGHYEQYF.

The V gene is TRBV20-1, the J gene TRBJ2-1; 10 bases match TRBD2. Germline values: CDR1 DFQATT, CDR2 SNEGSKA (reference sequence). The CDR3 is made up of 14 amino acids. V trimming: 0 bases; J trimming: 12 bases; junction bases outside the gene matches: 8. CDR3 in DNA: TGCAGTGCTAGAGATTGGGCTAGCGGGAGTTGGCAGTTCTTC. Its protein product is CSARDWASGSWQFF.

This clonotype was picked up a small number of times. The chain combines TRBV6-2 or TRBV6-3 with TRBJ2-7; 9 nucleotides line up with TRBD1. Germline lookup yields CDR1 MNHEY and CDR2 SVGEGT. V was clipped by 2 bases and J by 4 bases; unmatched bases: 9. The CDR3 runs 16 residues. The CDR3 loop is CASSYPTGTGKYEQYF. CDR3 nucleotide sequence: TGTGCCAGCAGTTACCCAACAGGGACAGGGAAATACGAGCAGTACTTC.

This clonotype was seen more than once but under ten times. This chain connects TRBV21-1 to TRBJ1-2. TRBV21-1 is an annotated pseudogene. This CDR3 region has 19 residues. The CDR3 bases are TGTGCCAGCAGCAAACGGGATTCCCAGACGAGAGGGTCGGGCTATGGCTACACCTTC. Translated: CASSKRDSQTRGSGYGYTF.

The CDR3 region is CASSLAGMRTDTQYF. The CDR3 region has the DNA TGCGCCAGCAGCTTGGCCGGGATGCGAACAGATACGCAGTATTTT. The chain employs TRBV5-1 and TRBJ2-3; tentatively, D is TRBD2 (5 bases). The germline V gene has CDR1 SGHRS and CDR2 YFSETQ. This CDR3 is 15 amino acids long. Trimming removed 0 bases from V and 3 bases from J, with 11 bases in between.